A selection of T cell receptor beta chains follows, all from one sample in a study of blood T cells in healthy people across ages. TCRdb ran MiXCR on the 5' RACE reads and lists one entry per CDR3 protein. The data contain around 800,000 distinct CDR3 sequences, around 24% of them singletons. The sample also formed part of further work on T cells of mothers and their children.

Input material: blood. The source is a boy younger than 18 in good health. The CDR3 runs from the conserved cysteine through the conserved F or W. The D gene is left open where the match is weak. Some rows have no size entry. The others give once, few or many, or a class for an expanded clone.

cdr3_nt: TGTGCCAGCAGCTCAATCCAGGGTTACGAGCAGTACTTC
cdr3_aa: CASSSIQGYEQYF
v_call: TRBV5-6
cdr3_length: 13
clone_size: -
d_call: -
j_call: TRBJ2-7

cdr3_nt: TGTGCCAGCAGTTTAGGGGGACAGGGAAATTCACCCCTCCACTTT
cdr3_aa: CASSLGGQGNSPLHF
v_call: TRBV12-3/TRBV12-4
cdr3_length: 15
clone_size: -
d_call: TRBD1
j_call: TRBJ1-6

cdr3_nt: TGTGCCAGCAGTTTCACCCCGGGACAGGGAAGTACCGGGGAGCTGTTTTTT
cdr3_aa: CASSFTPGQGSTGELFF
v_call: TRBV28
cdr3_length: 17
clone_size: few
d_call: TRBD1
j_call: TRBJ2-2

cdr3_nt: TGCAGCGTTGAAGACGGGCAGACTAACTATGGCTACACCTTC
cdr3_aa: CSVEDGQTNYGYTF
v_call: TRBV29-1
cdr3_length: 14
clone_size: -
d_call: -
j_call: TRBJ1-2

cdr3_nt: TGTGCTAGTGGTTTCTCCGTCCGGGACAGGGAAGAGACCCAGTACTTC
cdr3_aa: CASGFSVRDREETQYF
v_call: TRBV12-5
cdr3_length: 16
clone_size: few
d_call: TRBD1
j_call: TRBJ2-5

cdr3_nt: TGTGCCAGTAGTCCCAGCGGGGGGCCTACTCGCTATTACAATGAGCAGTTCTTC
cdr3_aa: CASSPSGGPTRYYNEQFF
v_call: TRBV19
cdr3_length: 18
clone_size: -
d_call: TRBD2
j_call: TRBJ2-1

cdr3_nt: TGTGCCAGCTCACCTGGACAGGGGCTCACTGAAGCTTTCTTT
cdr3_aa: CASSPGQGLTEAFF
v_call: TRBV5-5
cdr3_length: 14
clone_size: few
d_call: TRBD1
j_call: TRBJ1-1

cdr3_nt: TGTGCCAGCAGCCCGGGGGTGTTCGAAAAACTGTTTTTT
cdr3_aa: CASSPGVFEKLFF
v_call: TRBV11-2
cdr3_length: 13
clone_size: few
d_call: -
j_call: TRBJ1-4

cdr3_nt: TGTGCCAGCGAACAGGGGGGGGTCCAAGAGACCCAGTACTTC
cdr3_aa: CASEQGGVQETQYF
v_call: TRBV6-1
cdr3_length: 14
clone_size: many
d_call: -
j_call: TRBJ2-5

cdr3_nt: TGTGCCAGCAGCTTGCCGGGACAGGAGATTTACGAGCAGTACTTC
cdr3_aa: CASSLPGQEIYEQYF
v_call: TRBV7-3
cdr3_length: 15
clone_size: few
d_call: TRBD1
j_call: TRBJ2-7

cdr3_nt: TGTGCCAGCAGTGGACTAGAAACCTACAATGAGCAGTTCTTC
cdr3_aa: CASSGLETYNEQFF
v_call: TRBV6-5
cdr3_length: 14
clone_size: -
d_call: TRBD2
j_call: TRBJ2-1

cdr3_nt: TGTGCCAGCAGTTACGGTACTAGCGGGGCCTTCAATGAGCAGTTCTTC
cdr3_aa: CASSYGTSGAFNEQFF
v_call: TRBV6-5
cdr3_length: 16
clone_size: -
d_call: TRBD2
j_call: TRBJ2-1

cdr3_nt: TGTGCCAGCAGCTCCGGGGTAGCGGGGGCCCTGTATGAGCAGTTCTTC
cdr3_aa: CASSSGVAGALYEQFF
v_call: TRBV7-9
cdr3_length: 16
clone_size: -
d_call: TRBD2
j_call: TRBJ2-1

cdr3_nt: TGCGCCAGCAGCCAAGTTAGGGAGCGGGAGACTGGAAACACCATATATTTT
cdr3_aa: CASSQVRERETGNTIYF
v_call: TRBV4-1
cdr3_length: 17
clone_size: -
d_call: -
j_call: TRBJ1-3

cdr3_nt: TGTGCCAGCGGGCGAAACAACGTCCTGACTTTC
cdr3_aa: CASGRNNVLTF
v_call: TRBV3-1
cdr3_length: 11
clone_size: few
d_call: -
j_call: TRBJ2-6

cdr3_nt: TGTGCCACCAGTGATAACGGGGACAGGTGGTTCTTC
cdr3_aa: CATSDNGDRWFF
v_call: TRBV24-1
cdr3_length: 12
clone_size: -
d_call: TRBD1
j_call: TRBJ2-5

cdr3_nt: TGTGCCACGACTTCAGGGGTGACCTCTGGGGCCAACGTCCTGACTTTC
cdr3_aa: CATTSGVTSGANVLTF
v_call: TRBV28
cdr3_length: 16
clone_size: few
d_call: -
j_call: TRBJ2-6

cdr3_nt: TGTGCCAGCAGCGCTTACAGGGGACTAAACAATGAGCAGTTCTTC
cdr3_aa: CASSAYRGLNNEQFF
v_call: TRBV9
cdr3_length: 15
clone_size: few
d_call: -
j_call: TRBJ2-1

cdr3_nt: TGTGCCAGCACCACGACTAGTCCTAGCACAGATACGCAGTATTTT
cdr3_aa: CASTTTSPSTDTQYF
v_call: TRBV12-3/TRBV12-4
cdr3_length: 15
clone_size: few
d_call: -
j_call: TRBJ2-3

cdr3_nt: TGCAGCGTTGCGGTACTAGCGGGGGAGGTTGAGCAGTTCTTC
cdr3_aa: CSVAVLAGEVEQFF
v_call: TRBV29-1
cdr3_length: 14
clone_size: few
d_call: TRBD2
j_call: TRBJ2-1

cdr3_nt: TGTGCCAGCAACACAAGGGGCCAGGGTCGAGAAAAACTGTTTTTT
cdr3_aa: CASNTRGQGREKLFF
v_call: TRBV2
cdr3_length: 15
clone_size: -
d_call: -
j_call: TRBJ1-4

cdr3_nt: TGTGCCAGCAGCCCCGGGACTAGCGGGCGGTACAATGAGCAGTTCTTC
cdr3_aa: CASSPGTSGRYNEQFF
v_call: TRBV7-3
cdr3_length: 16
clone_size: few
d_call: TRBD2
j_call: TRBJ2-1

cdr3_nt: TGTGCCATCCGGTCCGGGACGTTAACCTACGAGCAGTACTTC
cdr3_aa: CAIRSGTLTYEQYF
v_call: TRBV2
cdr3_length: 14
clone_size: -
d_call: -
j_call: TRBJ2-7

cdr3_nt: TGCAGTGCTAGATCGTGGGGCAATCAGCCCCAGCATTTT
cdr3_aa: CSARSWGNQPQHF
v_call: TRBV20-1
cdr3_length: 13
clone_size: few
d_call: -
j_call: TRBJ1-5

cdr3_nt: TGCAGTGCTAGGCGGCAGAGGACCTACAATGAGCAGTTCTTC
cdr3_aa: CSARRQRTYNEQFF
v_call: TRBV20-1
cdr3_length: 14
clone_size: -
d_call: -
j_call: TRBJ2-1

cdr3_nt: TGTGCCAGCAATCTGGCGGGGAGAGAGACCCAGTACTTC
cdr3_aa: CASNLAGRETQYF
v_call: TRBV6-1
cdr3_length: 13
clone_size: many
d_call: -
j_call: TRBJ2-5

cdr3_nt: TGTGCCATCCAGGGGCAGAACCAAGAGACCCAGTACTTC
cdr3_aa: CAIQGQNQETQYF
v_call: TRBV10-3
cdr3_length: 13
clone_size: -
d_call: -
j_call: TRBJ2-5

cdr3_nt: TGTGCCATCAGCGGGACATCCCGGGGCTACACCTTC
cdr3_aa: CAISGTSRGYTF
v_call: TRBV10-3
cdr3_length: 12
clone_size: -
d_call: -
j_call: TRBJ1-2

cdr3_nt: TGTGCCAGCAGGCCGCAGGGTACCTACGAGCAGTACTTC
cdr3_aa: CASRPQGTYEQYF
v_call: TRBV12-3/TRBV12-4
cdr3_length: 13
clone_size: -
d_call: -
j_call: TRBJ2-7

cdr3_nt: TGTGCCAGCAGTTTGTCCAGCCTGAGCTCCTACGAGCAGTACTTC
cdr3_aa: CASSLSSLSSYEQYF
v_call: TRBV27
cdr3_length: 15
clone_size: -
d_call: -
j_call: TRBJ2-7

cdr3_nt: TGCGCCAGCAGCCAAGTCCCAAGACAGGTCAATAATGAAAAACTGTTTTTT
cdr3_aa: CASSQVPRQVNNEKLFF
v_call: TRBV4-1
cdr3_length: 17
clone_size: few
d_call: -
j_call: TRBJ1-4

cdr3_nt: TGCAGTGCTAGCAAAAGCCGGCCGAGCTCCTACGAGCAGTACTTC
cdr3_aa: CSASKSRPSSYEQYF
v_call: TRBV20-1
cdr3_length: 15
clone_size: few
d_call: -
j_call: TRBJ2-7

cdr3_nt: TGTGCCAGCAATAAACTAGCGGGGGGGCCTTCCGAGCAGTACTTC
cdr3_aa: CASNKLAGGPSEQYF
v_call: TRBV6-6
cdr3_length: 15
clone_size: few
d_call: TRBD2
j_call: TRBJ2-7

cdr3_nt: TGCGCCAGCAGCTTGATCCCAGGGGCAGAGACCCAGTACTTC
cdr3_aa: CASSLIPGAETQYF
v_call: TRBV5-1
cdr3_length: 14
clone_size: -
d_call: -
j_call: TRBJ2-5

cdr3_nt: TGTGCCAGCAGCCCCAGGGGAGGAGATAATTCACCCCTCCACTTT
cdr3_aa: CASSPRGGDNSPLHF
v_call: TRBV9
cdr3_length: 15
clone_size: few
d_call: -
j_call: TRBJ1-6

cdr3_nt: TGCAGTGCTTGGGACCGACGGGAGACCCAGTACTTC
cdr3_aa: CSAWDRRETQYF
v_call: TRBV20-1
cdr3_length: 12
clone_size: few
d_call: -
j_call: TRBJ2-5

cdr3_nt: TGTGCCACCAGCAGAGATGACGGCAGGGGGTGGGAAGAGACCCAGTACTTC
cdr3_aa: CATSRDDGRGWEETQYF
v_call: TRBV15
cdr3_length: 17
clone_size: -
d_call: TRBD1
j_call: TRBJ2-5

cdr3_nt: TGTGCCAGCAGCCGGGGACAGGGGATGGACATTCAGTACTTC
cdr3_aa: CASSRGQGMDIQYF
v_call: TRBV6-1
cdr3_length: 14
clone_size: -
d_call: TRBD1
j_call: TRBJ2-4

cdr3_nt: TGCGCCAGCAGTGGGGGTAGCGGGAGAGGCACAGATACGCAGTATTTT
cdr3_aa: CASSGGSGRGTDTQYF
v_call: TRBV10-2
cdr3_length: 16
clone_size: -
d_call: TRBD2
j_call: TRBJ2-3

cdr3_nt: TGTGCCAGCAGCCAGGGGCAGATAAACACTGAAGCTTTCTTT
cdr3_aa: CASSQGQINTEAFF
v_call: TRBV7-9
cdr3_length: 14
clone_size: few
d_call: -
j_call: TRBJ1-1

cdr3_nt: TGCGCCAGCAGCACAGGGGGCGCGGATCAGCCCCAGCATTTT
cdr3_aa: CASSTGGADQPQHF
v_call: TRBV5-1
cdr3_length: 14
clone_size: -
d_call: TRBD1
j_call: TRBJ1-5

cdr3_nt: TGTGCCAGCAGCTCCCCACTCGCCCGTAGAGGGCTGGAGACCCAGTACTTC
cdr3_aa: CASSSPLARRGLETQYF
v_call: TRBV7-8
cdr3_length: 17
clone_size: -
d_call: -
j_call: TRBJ2-5

cdr3_nt: TGTGCCAGCAGCTTAGCGCGGGCAGGCTTGGTTTCATCCTACGAGCAGTACTTC
cdr3_aa: CASSLARAGLVSSYEQYF
v_call: TRBV7-6
cdr3_length: 18
clone_size: -
d_call: -
j_call: TRBJ2-7

cdr3_nt: TGTGCCAGCAGTCGGGGGGTTTCTGAGCAGTTCTTC
cdr3_aa: CASSRGVSEQFF
v_call: TRBV6-5
cdr3_length: 12
clone_size: few
d_call: TRBD2
j_call: TRBJ2-1

cdr3_nt: TGTGCCAGGATGGACAGGGGAAAAAACATTCAGTACTTC
cdr3_aa: CARMDRGKNIQYF
v_call: TRBV2
cdr3_length: 13
clone_size: once
d_call: TRBD1
j_call: TRBJ2-4

cdr3_nt: TGTGCCAGCAGTTTAGACAGGTCCCTCGAAGCTTTCTTT
cdr3_aa: CASSLDRSLEAFF
v_call: TRBV27
cdr3_length: 13
clone_size: few
d_call: -
j_call: TRBJ1-1